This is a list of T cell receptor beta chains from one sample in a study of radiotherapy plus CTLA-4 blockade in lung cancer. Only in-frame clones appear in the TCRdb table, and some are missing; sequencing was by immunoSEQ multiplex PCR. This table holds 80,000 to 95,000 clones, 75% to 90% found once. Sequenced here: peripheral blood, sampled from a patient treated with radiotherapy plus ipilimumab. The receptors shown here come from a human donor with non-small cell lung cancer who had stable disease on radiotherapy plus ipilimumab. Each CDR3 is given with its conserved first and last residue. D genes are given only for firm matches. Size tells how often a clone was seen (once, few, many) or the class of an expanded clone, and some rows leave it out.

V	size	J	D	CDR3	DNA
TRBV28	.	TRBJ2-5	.	CASSFTRGQETQYF	TGTGCCAGCAGTTTTACGCGGGGACAAGAGACCCAGTACTTC
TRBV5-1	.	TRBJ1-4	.	CASSPRRSGEKLFF	TGCGCCAGCAGCCCACGGAGATCCGGGGAAAAACTGTTTTTT
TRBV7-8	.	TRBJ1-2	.	CASSLAGQNYGYTF	TGTGCCAGCAGCTTAGCAGGGCAGAACTATGGCTACACCTTC
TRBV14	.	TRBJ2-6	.	CASRVQQFSGANVLTF	TGTGCCAGCAGGGTGCAACAGTTCTCTGGGGCCAACGTCCTGACTTTC
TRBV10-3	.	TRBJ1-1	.	CAISPGMNTEAFF	TGTGCCATCAGTCCAGGAATGAACACTGAAGCTTTCTTT
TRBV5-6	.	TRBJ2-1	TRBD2	CASRTSGSDEQFF	TGTGCCAGCAGAACTAGCGGGAGCGATGAGCAGTTCTTC
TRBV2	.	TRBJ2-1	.	CASSDMGSRERTEQFF	TGTGCCAGCAGTGATATGGGCAGTCGGGAGAGGACTGAGCAGTTCTTC
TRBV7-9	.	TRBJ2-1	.	CASSLGRQQFF	TGTGCCAGCAGCTTGGGTCGACAGCAGTTCTTC
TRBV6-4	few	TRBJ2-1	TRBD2	CASSDNSGRIGEQFF	TGTGCCAGCAGTGATAATAGCGGGAGGATAGGTGAGCAGTTCTTC
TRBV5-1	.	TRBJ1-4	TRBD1	CASSLQGAREKLFF	TGCGCCAGCAGCTTACAGGGGGCGAGAGAAAAACTGTTTTTT
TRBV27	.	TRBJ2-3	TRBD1	CASSLGQGRTDTQYF	TGTGCCAGCAGTTTAGGACAGGGGAGGACAGATACGCAGTATTTT
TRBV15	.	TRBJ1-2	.	CATSRDYEDDNF	TGTGCCACCAGCAGAGATTACGAGGACGACAACTTC
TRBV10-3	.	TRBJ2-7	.	CAISEPRQPPYEQYF	TGTGCCATCAGTGAGCCCCGCCAGCCACCCTACGAGCAGTACTTC
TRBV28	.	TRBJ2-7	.	CASIGVPYEQYF	TGTGCCAGCATCGGGGTCCCCTACGAGCAGTACTTC